This T cell receptor beta chain was identified during a study of shared clonotypes between healthy human individuals. Across the study: Per donor, CD8 memory used one plate, CD8 naive used two, CD4 memory used three and CD4 naive used three.

In the sorted-subset replicate PCRs, about 200 ng DNA, some 30,000 T cell genomes, was used. The table came from immunoSEQ multiplex PCR; TCRdb's copy has only in-frame clones and leaves some out. The table lists 850,000 to 1,200,000 clones, around 75% of them singletons. Healthy HIV-negative adults without recent acute infections or vaccinations served as donors. A CD45RA-negative memory subset and a CD45RA+ naive subset were separated from the CD4+ cells. This CDR3 spans 19 amino acids. The V gene end was trimmed by 2 bases and the J gene end by 2 bases; junction bases not matched to a gene: 16. Per the germline V gene, CDR1 is SGHRS and CDR2 is YFSETQ.

The origin of this receptor is a man aged 18 to 30 in good health. This sequence joins TRBV5-1 and TRBJ2-5; 9 bases match TRBD2. The sequencing sample was made of memory CD4+ T cells sorted from blood. As to subset: CD45RA-negative fraction. DNA for the CDR3: TGCGCCAGCAGCTTTGGGGGCTCTAGCGGGGAGATCAAACAAGAGACCCAGTACTTC. It translates to CASSFGGSSGEIKQETQYF.